This TCR beta chain was observed in a study of blood T cell repertoires in COVID-19. As for the study in general: Donors in the United States, Italy and Spain gave samples during acute or convalescent COVID-19.

Here immunoSEQ multiplex PCR was the method, and the copy in TCRdb shows in-frame clones only, minus some. This table has about 59,000 clones, over 75% appearing once. CDR1 and CDR2 from the germline V gene are LGHDT and YNNKEL (reference sequence). The CDR3 covers 16 residues. The V gene end was trimmed by 2 bases and the J gene end by 4 bases; junction bases not matched to a gene: 9. Sequenced input: peripheral blood. This TCR derives from a man between 60 and 70 years old with COVID-19, enrolled during active disease. This chain joins TRBV3-1 (or the pseudogene TRBV3-2) and TRBJ2-3; 7 bases agree with TRBD2. The CDR3 region has the DNA TGTGCCAGCAGCCAAATATTAGGTCTAGCGGCAGATACGCAGTATTTT. Translating it yields CASSQILGLAADTQYF.